This entry concerns a single T cell receptor beta chain. Its binding antigen is unknown. No base qualities exist here, and no much larger clone lies one base off it. In the germline V gene, CDR1 corresponds to KGHSH and CDR2 to LQKENI. Including cysteine and phenylalanine, the CDR3 has 14 amino acids. Kept here is only the CDR3 DNA, which spans 42 bases and is read in frame from base 1. For this chain, trimming is 3 bases at the V end and 8 bases at the J end, and the number of junction bases without a gene match is 8. TCRbeta CDR3 regions were amplified from genomic DNA by means of the immunoSEQ Assay, a bias-controlled multiplex PCR. The authors' analysis ran thus. Within the assay, amplification of reference gene primers was used to estimate how many nucleated cells each sample contained. To quantify the absolute abundance of each unique TCRbeta CDR3 rearrangement, sequence reads were collapsed and filtered. For each sample, productive Simpson clonality was calculated by taking the square root of Simpson's diversity index across productive rearrangements. The table was pulled from immuneACCESS by TCRdb, which kept in-frame rearrangements only. Such tables lose some clones; where checked, under half of the loss comes from unresolved V genes, and the rest has no known cause. The DNA was the basis for D and trimming; V, J and clone size are from that table. This sample is represented by some 260,000 clones; around 80% of them were singletons. Clones ranked in the top ten supply roughly 4% of the sample.

The data originate from a study of blood T cell repertoires in COVID-19 (dated by TCRdb to 2018 to 2021). Study-wide context: Collaborator samples came from the United States, Italy and Spain and covered acute and convalescent phases of COVID-19. Where HLA class I and class II types were available, the types were taken from metadata supplied by the sample provider, not from assay-based typing. Deeply sampled blood TCRbeta repertoires from subjects exposed to, actively infected with, or recovered from COVID-19 were included in the dataset. The prospective study material was composed of cDNA or gDNA derived from T cells, B-cell-depleted T cells, or PBMCs. Samples came from the ongoing ImmuneRACE study (first 160 participants) plus 1,254 subjects from 6 global collaborators. Sample metadata almost always included a de-identified subject ID, COVID-19 status, age in years and sex. A freely available public database, intended as a resource for researchers studying the immune response to SARS-CoV-2, is where the repertoires were released.

General findings and caveats noted by the study authors: The quantity of clinical and demographic metadata differed by source and by participant and was supplied without curation.

Participants in the prospective study were enrolled through a virtual design, were aged about 18 to 100 years, and lived in some 24 United States geographic areas. In the prospective study, participants were assigned to cohorts based on the clinical history participants reported in a screening survey and a study questionnaire. Mobile phlebotomists in the prospective study collected whole blood, serum and a nasopharyngeal or oropharyngeal swab from every participant. Participants in the prospective study had the option to provide additional blood draws and questionnaires over a roughly two-month period. Before DNA extraction, blood samples from the prospective study were shipped at room temperature or frozen.

The sequencing sample was made of PBMCs or T cells enriched from blood (not recorded which). The sequence joins TRBV18 to TRBJ1-2; TRBD1 fits 8 bases in the junction. The source is a man aged 25-45 years with acute COVID-19. The nucleotide sequence reads TGTGCCAGCTCACCCAACCAGGGGGCGGACGGCTACACCTTC. Translated, it reads CASSPNQGADGYTF.